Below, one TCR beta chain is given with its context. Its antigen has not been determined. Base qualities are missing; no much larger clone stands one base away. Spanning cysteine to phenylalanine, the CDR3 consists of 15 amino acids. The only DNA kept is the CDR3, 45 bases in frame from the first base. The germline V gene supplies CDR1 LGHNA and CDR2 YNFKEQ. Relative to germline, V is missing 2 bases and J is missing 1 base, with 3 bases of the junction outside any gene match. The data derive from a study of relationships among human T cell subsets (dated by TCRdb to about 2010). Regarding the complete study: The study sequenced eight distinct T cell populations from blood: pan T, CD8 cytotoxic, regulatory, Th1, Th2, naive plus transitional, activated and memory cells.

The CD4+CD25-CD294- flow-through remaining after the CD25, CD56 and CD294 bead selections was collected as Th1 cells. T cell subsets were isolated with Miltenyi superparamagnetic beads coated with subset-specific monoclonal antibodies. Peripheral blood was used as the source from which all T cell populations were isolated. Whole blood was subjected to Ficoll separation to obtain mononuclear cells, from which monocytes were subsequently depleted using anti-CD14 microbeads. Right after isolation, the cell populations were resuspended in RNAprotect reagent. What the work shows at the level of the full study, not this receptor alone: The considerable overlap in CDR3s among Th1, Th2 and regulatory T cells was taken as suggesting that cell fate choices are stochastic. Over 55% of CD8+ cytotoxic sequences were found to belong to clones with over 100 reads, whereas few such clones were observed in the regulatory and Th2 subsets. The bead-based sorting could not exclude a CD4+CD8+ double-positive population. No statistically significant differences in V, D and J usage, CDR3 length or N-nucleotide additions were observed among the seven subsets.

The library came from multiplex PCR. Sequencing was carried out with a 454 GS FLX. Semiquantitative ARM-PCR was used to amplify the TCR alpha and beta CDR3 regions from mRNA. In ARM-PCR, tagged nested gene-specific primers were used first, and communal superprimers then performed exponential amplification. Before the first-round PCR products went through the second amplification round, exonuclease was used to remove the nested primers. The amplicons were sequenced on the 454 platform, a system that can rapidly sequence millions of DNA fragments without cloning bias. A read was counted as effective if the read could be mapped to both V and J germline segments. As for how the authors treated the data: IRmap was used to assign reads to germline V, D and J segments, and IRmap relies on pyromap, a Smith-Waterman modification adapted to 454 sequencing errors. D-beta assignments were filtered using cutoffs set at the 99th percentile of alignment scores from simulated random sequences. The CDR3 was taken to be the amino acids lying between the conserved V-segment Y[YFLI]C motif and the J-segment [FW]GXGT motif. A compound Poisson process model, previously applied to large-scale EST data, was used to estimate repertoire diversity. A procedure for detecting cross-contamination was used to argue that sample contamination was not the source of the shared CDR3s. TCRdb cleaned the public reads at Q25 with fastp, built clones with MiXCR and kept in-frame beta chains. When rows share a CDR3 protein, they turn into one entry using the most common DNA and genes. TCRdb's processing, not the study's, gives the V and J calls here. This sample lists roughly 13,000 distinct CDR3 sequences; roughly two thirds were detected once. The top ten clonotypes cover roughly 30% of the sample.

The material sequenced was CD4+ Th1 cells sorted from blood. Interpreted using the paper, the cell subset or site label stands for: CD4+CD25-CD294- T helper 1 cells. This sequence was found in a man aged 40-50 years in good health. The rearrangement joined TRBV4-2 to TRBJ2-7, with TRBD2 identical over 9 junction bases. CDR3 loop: CASSQTTSGSYEQYF. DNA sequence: TGTGCCAGCAGCCAAACGACTAGCGGATCCTACGAGCAGTACTTC.